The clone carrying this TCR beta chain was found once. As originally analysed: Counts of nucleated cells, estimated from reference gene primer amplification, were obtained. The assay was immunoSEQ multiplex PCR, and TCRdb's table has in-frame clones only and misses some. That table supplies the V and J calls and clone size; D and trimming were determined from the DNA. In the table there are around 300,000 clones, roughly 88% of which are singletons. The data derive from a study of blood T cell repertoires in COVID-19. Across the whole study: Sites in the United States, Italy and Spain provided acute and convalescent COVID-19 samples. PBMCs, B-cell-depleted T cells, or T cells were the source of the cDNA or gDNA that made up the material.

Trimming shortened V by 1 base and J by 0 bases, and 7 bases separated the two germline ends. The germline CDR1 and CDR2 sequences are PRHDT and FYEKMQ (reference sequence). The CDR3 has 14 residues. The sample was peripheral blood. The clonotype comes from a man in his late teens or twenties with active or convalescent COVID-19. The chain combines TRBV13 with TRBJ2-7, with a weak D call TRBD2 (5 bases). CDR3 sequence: CASSLEGASYEQYF. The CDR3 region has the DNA TGTGCCAGCAGCTTAGAGGGAGCCTCCTACGAGCAGTACTTC.